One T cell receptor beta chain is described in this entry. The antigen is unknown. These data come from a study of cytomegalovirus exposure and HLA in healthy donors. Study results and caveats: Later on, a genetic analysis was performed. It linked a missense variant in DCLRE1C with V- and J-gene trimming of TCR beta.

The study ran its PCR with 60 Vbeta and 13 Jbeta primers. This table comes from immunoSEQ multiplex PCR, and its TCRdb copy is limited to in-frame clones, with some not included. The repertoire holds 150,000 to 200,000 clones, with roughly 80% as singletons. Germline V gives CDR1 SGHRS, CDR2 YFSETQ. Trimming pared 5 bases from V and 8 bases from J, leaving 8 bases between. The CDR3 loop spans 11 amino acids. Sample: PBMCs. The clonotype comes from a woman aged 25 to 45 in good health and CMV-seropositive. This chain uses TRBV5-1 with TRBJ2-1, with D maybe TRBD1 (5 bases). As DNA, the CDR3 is TGCGCCAGCAGGTCAGGGTATGAGCAGTTCTTC. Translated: CASRSGYEQFF.